What follows is one T cell receptor beta chain and its context. What it binds is not known. Via MiXCR, TCRdb re-called the 5' RACE reads, giving one row per CDR3 protein. Of approximately 490,000 distinct CDR3 sequences detected, about a fifth appear once; the ten largest clones hold approximately 0.49%. This entry comes from a study of identical twins. Study-wide results and limits: Modeled out-of-frame TCR alpha sharing in monozygotic twins fell below observed levels. Findings came from cross-sectional statistics, without long-term follow-up of donors.

The CDR3 has 13 residues. Germline assignment: CDR1 SGHRS and CDR2 YFSETQ. V lost 7 bases to trimming and J lost 1 base; unmatched junction nucleotides: 3. This same sample was also taken into another study, of yellow fever vaccine responses in identical twins.

V and J are TRBV5-1 and TRBJ1-1; 8 nucleotides match TRBD1. Material for sequencing was CD4+ T cells sorted from blood. This receptor was obtained from a woman in her late teens or twenties in good health. CDR3 DNA: TGCGCCAGCGGGGGACAGGAGAACACTGAAGCTTTCTTT. This codes for CASGGQENTEAFF.